A single sample gave rise to the 9 T cell receptor beta chains below, sequenced in a study of T-cell memory formation after mild COVID-19. One entry per CDR3 protein, called by TCRdb with MiXCR from the 5' RACE reads. The data contain under 250,000 distinct CDR3 sequences, 15% to 17% of them singletons. Sample: PBMCs or a T cell subset sorted from them (not recorded which). The receptors originated from an adult woman who had mild COVID-19 (a few samples of this study predate the infection). Cell type and time point are not known.

The V and J genes are TRBV11-2 and TRBJ2-4, with 9 nucleotides matching TRBD2. Germline V gene lookup returns CDR1 SGHAT and CDR2 FQNNGV. V gave up 5 bases and J gave up 5 bases; unmatched junction bases: 4. The CDR3 runs to 14 residues. The CDR3 DNA reads TGTGCCAGCAGCCCGACTAGCGGAGAAAACATTCAGTACTTC. It specifies CASSPTSGENIQYF.

In this sample, this clonotype turned up a few times. This chain uses TRBV24-1 with TRBJ2-7, with TRBD1 matching over 9 bases. Germline values: CDR1 KGHDR, CDR2 SFDVKD. The CDR3 extends over 16 amino acids. With 9 bases clipped from V and 1 base from J, the junction kept 12 bases outside the gene matches. CDR3 loop: CATASTGTGTSYEQYF. The CDR3, as DNA: TGTGCCACCGCTAGTACCGGGACAGGGACATCCTACGAGCAGTACTTC.

This clonotype appeared many times. This rearrangement joins TRBV29-1 to TRBJ2-4, with 9 positions matching TRBD1. Germline assignment: CDR1 SQVTM and CDR2 ANQGSEA. The V and J ends lost 5 bases and 0 bases, in that order; junction bases with no gene match: 5. This CDR3 has 15 residues. CDR3 DNA: TGCAGCGTTTTCGACAGGGGGACAGCCAAAAACATTCAGTACTTC. This encodes CSVFDRGTAKNIQYF.

This clonotype has more than one count but fewer than ten. V usage is TRBV4-3 and J usage is TRBJ2-2; D is unclear. CDR3 length: 15 amino acids. Trimming took off 0 bases at V and 6 bases at J, with 11 bases between the two ends. The V gene's germline CDR1 is LGHNA and CDR2 YSLEER. The CDR3 coding sequence is TGCGCCAGCAGCCAAGACCCCTCCCTGGCCGGGGAGCTGTTTTTT. Translating it yields CASSQDPSLAGELFF.

This clonotype was counted only a few times. The chain recombines TRBV4-1 with TRBJ2-1; TRBD2 agrees at 13 bases. The V segment lost 2 bases and the J segment 6 bases; nucleotides outside the gene matches: 10. The germline CDR1 and CDR2 sequences are MGHRA and YSYEKL. The CDR3 runs 18 residues. The DNA of the CDR3 is TGCGCCAGCAGCCAAACACTAGGACTAGCGGGAGTCCTCAATGAGCAGTTCTTC. This codes for CASSQTLGLAGVLNEQFF.

This clonotype showed up just a few times. The CDR3 spells CASSPLGGDYEQYF. The CDR3 DNA reads as TGTGCCAGCTCACCACTTGGGGGGGACTACGAGCAGTACTTC. The rearrangement joins TRBV18 to TRBJ2-7, with TRBD2 identical over 7 bases. J was trimmed by 3 bases and V by 1 base; bases with no gene match: 3. The CDR3 loop spans 14 amino acids. Germline lookup yields CDR1 KGHSH and CDR2 LQKENI.

V gene TRBV24-1 combines with J gene TRBJ2-5, with a possible D match to TRBD1 (6 bases). V shed 3 bases and J shed 2 bases, with 15 bases lying between them. Looked up from germline, CDR1 is KGHDR and CDR2 is SFDVKD. The CDR3 sequence is 16 residues long. CDR3 sequence reads: CATSDRYRELQETQYF. In DNA, the CDR3 is TGTGCCACCAGTGATCGCTACAGGGAACTACAAGAGACCCAGTACTTC.

This clonotype was counted many times. The chain combines TRBV20-1 with TRBJ1-2; TRBD1 agrees at 7 bases. The CDR3 has 15 residues. Losses at the gene ends were 0 bases for V and 3 bases for J; bases not matched to a gene: 7. CDR1 and CDR2 (germline): DFQATT, SNEGSKA (reference sequence). In DNA, the CDR3 is TGCAGTGCTAGAGATACCCACAGGGGTGACTATGGCTACACCTTC. It is translated as CSARDTHRGDYGYTF.

The rearrangement uses TRBV7-2 and TRBJ2-3; the match to TRBD2 covers 9 bases. The CDR3 extends over 15 amino acids. V gave up 6 bases and J gave up 4 bases; unmatched junction bases: 8. Germline values: CDR1 SGHTA, CDR2 FQGNSA. CDR3 nucleotides: TGTGCCAGCAGTGACAGACTAGCGGCTTCAGATACGCAGTATTTT. This codes for CASSDRLAASDTQYF.